This record looks at one T cell receptor beta chain sequence and its context. This sample was included in a study of blood T cell repertoires in COVID-19. Germline assignment: CDR1 SEHNR and CDR2 FQNEAQ (reference sequence). The CDR3 is 14 amino acids. With 1 base removed from V and 7 bases from J, the gap between germline ends came to 13 bases. This table comes from immunoSEQ multiplex PCR, and its TCRdb copy is limited to in-frame clones, with some not included. The sample yields a few hundred thousand clones, 87% seen once. Material for sequencing was PBMCs or T cells enriched from blood (not recorded which). The chain links TRBV7-9 to TRBJ1-1; D ambiguous. The receptor was derived from a young woman who had recovered from COVID-19. CDR3 nucleotides: TGTGCCAGCAGCTTAGTTACCACGGGTGGTGAAGCTTTCTTT. It encodes CASSLVTTGGEAFF.